This TCR beta chain was sequenced during a study of T cells in Graves' hyperthyroidism and ophthalmopathy. The CDR3 length is 14 residues. With V trimmed by 6 bases and J by 3 bases, 3 bases remained unmatched. Germline V gene lookup returns CDR1 MDHEN and CDR2 SYDVKM. RNA transcripts gave rise to amplified TCR beta CDR3 regions. Primed by the HTBI set, a first-round RT-PCR was run on the TCR CDR3. Each CDR3 protein gets one entry after TCRdb re-called the multiplex PCR reads with MiXCR. In the table there are under 350,000 distinct CDR3 sequences, around a sixth of which are singletons. Whole-study findings and limits: The majority of expanded thyroid clonotypes above 0.001 also appeared in blood.

Any patient presenting with uncontrolled infection, other autoimmune disease, pregnancy or lactation was left out. The PBMCs were sourced from fresh peripheral blood (about 9.7 ml). This clonotype was found many times. Its antigen is currently unknown. The sequencing input was blood. This sequence joins TRBV28 and TRBJ2-7, with 12 bases matching TRBD1. The origin of this receptor is a woman aged 45-59 years with Graves' hyperthyroidism. CDR3 sequence reads: CASRGQGAVYEQYF. CDR3 in DNA: TGTGCCAGCAGGGGACAGGGGGCCGTCTACGAGCAGTACTTC.